The 19 T cell receptor beta chains presented below share a single source sample, sequenced in a study of regulatory T cells in long-lasting Graves disease. Time point noted: newly diagnosed GD, antithyroid drugs for less than 3 months. TCR sequences were obtained from RNA taken from PBMCs. To make TCR beta libraries, researchers used iRepertoire HTBI primers and Arm-PCR of CDR3 regions. TCRdb processed the multiplex PCR reads anew with MiXCR; each CDR3 protein has one entry. The table includes 680,000 or so distinct CDR3 sequences, about 16% detected once. A further study also used this sample, focusing on T cells in Graves' hyperthyroidism and ophthalmopathy.

The sequencing used peripheral blood mononuclear cells (PBMCs), collected at new diagnosis, from a patient treated with antithyroid drugs. All receptors come from a woman in her thirties with Graves disease.

The chain recombines TRBV29-1 with TRBJ2-3; D may be TRBD1 (5 bases). Germline CDR1 SQVTM, CDR2 ANQGSEA. This CDR3 spans 12 amino acids. Trimming pared 8 bases from V and 0 bases from J, leaving 9 bases between. CDR3: CSIAGSTDTQYF. The CDR3 bases are TGCAGCATTGCAGGGAGCACAGATACGCAGTATTTT.

V and J are TRBV20-1 and TRBJ2-2; 8 bases line up with TRBD2. CDR1 DFQATT and CDR2 SNEGSKA come from the germline V gene (reference sequence). The V and J ends lost 7 bases and 0 bases, in that order; junction bases with no gene match: 4. This CDR3 is built from 14 residues. The CDR3 region is CSVKLAANTGELFF. In DNA, the CDR3 is TGCAGTGTTAAACTAGCGGCGAACACCGGGGAGCTGTTTTTT.

This clonotype has only a few counts. The J gene is TRBJ1-2, the V gene TRBV6-5, with TRBD1 as a possible D gene (5 bases). The germline gives CDR1 MNHEY, CDR2 SVGAGI. This CDR3 has 18 residues. V lost 0 bases to trimming and J lost 6 bases, with 23 bases between them. The CDR3 reads CASSYSIRVGMTDDGYTF. The CDR3 DNA reads TGTGCCAGCAGTTACTCGATTCGGGTGGGGATGACAGACGATGGCTACACCTTC.

This clonotype showed up many times. J is TRBJ1-1 and V is TRBV30; 9 positions match TRBD1. The CDR3 has 11 amino acids. Trimming at V came to 8 bases and at J to 7 bases, leaving 5 bases not matched to a gene. Germline V gene data show CDR1 as GTSNPN and CDR2 as SVGIG (reference sequence). The CDR3 sequence is CAHRGRFEAFF. In DNA form, the CDR3 reads TGTGCCCACAGGGGGCGGTTTGAAGCTTTCTTT.

The chain joins TRBV6-5 to TRBJ2-6; a weak D match, TRBD2 (5 bases). Germline V lookup: CDR1 MNHEY, CDR2 SVGAGI. The CDR3 length is 17 residues. Trimming left V 0 bases short and J 0 bases short, with 9 bases between. DNA for the CDR3: TGTGCCAGCAGTTACTCCGCGGGCCACTCTGGGGCCAACGTCCTGACTTTC. This gives the protein CASSYSAGHSGANVLTF.

The chain uses TRBV20-1 and TRBJ2-3; 8 nucleotides match TRBD1. CDR1 and CDR2 (germline): DFQATT, SNEGSKA (reference sequence). The CDR3 totals 14 residues. V shed 3 bases, J shed 2 bases, and the junction held 4 bases outside the gene matches. The CDR3 here is CSARRTGPTDTQYF. The CDR3, as DNA: TGCAGTGCTAGGCGGACAGGGCCCACAGATACGCAGTATTTT.

Ten or more counts support this clonotype. The V call is TRBV30, the J call TRBJ1-1; D call uncertain. This CDR3 spans 12 amino acids. With 3 bases removed from V and 1 base from J, the gap between germline ends came to 6 bases. The V gene's germline CDR1 is GTSNPN and CDR2 SVGIG (reference sequence). The CDR3 region has the DNA TGTGCCTGGAGCCCATGGAACACTGAAGCTTTCTTT. This translates into CAWSPWNTEAFF.

The chain couples TRBV3-1 to TRBJ1-1, with 8 bases aligning to TRBD1. V was clipped by 4 bases and J by 7 bases; unmatched bases: 5. The CDR3 runs to 13 residues. The germline CDR1 and CDR2 sequences are LGHDT and YNNKEL (reference sequence). For the CDR3, the DNA is TGTGCCAGCAGCCGGACAGGGATGGTTGAAGCTTTCTTT. Residues: CASSRTGMVEAFF.

This clonotype was seen more than once but under ten times. This chain links TRBV6-1 with TRBJ2-7; 7 bases fit TRBD2. The germline gives CDR1 MNHNS, CDR2 SASEGT. V gave up 5 bases and J gave up 0 bases; unmatched junction bases: 13. There are 17 residues in the CDR3. CDR3 nucleotides: TGTGCCAGCAGTCCCTCCTCTAGCGGAATCGTCTCCTACGAGCAGTACTTC. This codes for CASSPSSSGIVSYEQYF.

The chain uses TRBV18 and TRBJ2-5, with D uncertain. The CDR3 loop spans 14 amino acids. Trimming removed 6 bases at V and 5 bases at J, with 16 bases between. Germline lookup yields CDR1 KGHSH and CDR2 LQKENI. The CDR3 DNA sequence: TGTGCCAGCTCCCCTAACGGCGTTGGGGAGACCCAGTACTTC. Translation gives CASSPNGVGETQYF. The full variable domain, rest sourced from reference TRBV18 and TRBJ2-5, is NAGVMQNPRHLVRRRGQEARLRCSPMKGHSHVYWYRQLPEEGLKFMVYLQKENIIDESGMPKERFSAEFPKEGPSILRIQQVVRGDSAAYFCASSPNGVGETQYFGPGTRLLVL.

This clonotype was counted a few times. The rearrangement uses TRBV9 and TRBJ2-1; a possible D gene is TRBD2 (7 bases). Germline V gene lookup returns CDR1 SGDLS and CDR2 YYNGEE. The ends were cut back, 3 bases at V and 9 bases at J, with 10 bases in the middle. CDR3 length equals 12 residues. Written as DNA, the CDR3 is TGTGCCAGCAGCGAGGGGGGGGGTGAGCAGTTCTTC. The encoded protein is CASSEGGGEQFF.

The chain joins TRBV18 to TRBJ1-6, with D perhaps matching TRBD1 (6 bases). The CDR3 has 13 residues. Germline V gene lookup returns CDR1 KGHSH and CDR2 LQKENI. V lost 3 bases and J lost 14, with 14 bases in between. CDR3 nucleotide sequence: TGTGCCAGCTCACCGGGGGGCCCAGAGTCCCTCCACTTT. It translates to CASSPGGPESLHF.

This clonotype was counted at least ten times. The rearrangement joins TRBV27 to TRBJ1-6, with TRBD1 as a possible D gene (5 bases). Germline V CDR1 and CDR2: MNHEY, SMNVEV (reference sequence). Trimming stripped 3 bases from V and 7 bases from J, with 16 bases between. This CDR3 spans 16 amino acids. The DNA of the CDR3 is TGTGCCAGCAGTTTGAGGCCCAGGGTCGGGAATTCACCCCTCCACTTT. It yields the protein CASSLRPRVGNSPLHF.

This clonotype was counted ten times or more. The chain uses TRBV5-1 and TRBJ2-1; D is tentatively TRBD1 or TRBD2 (5 bases each). Germline V CDR1 and CDR2: SGHRS, YFSETQ. V was cut by 4 bases and J by 12 bases, with 20 bases left in between. The CDR3 contains 14 residues. CDR3 sequence reads: CASSPGLGTEGQFF. In DNA, the CDR3 is TGCGCCAGCAGCCCGGGGCTTGGGACCGAGGGGCAGTTCTTC.

The rearrangement links TRBV7-8 to TRBJ2-1; a weak D match, TRBD2 (5 bases). The CDR3 runs to 16 residues. The V end was cut by 2 bases, the J end by 8 bases, with 19 bases between. CDR1 and CDR2 (germline): SGHVS, FQNEAQ. CDR3 DNA: TGTGCCAGCAGCTTATTAGCTGCGATATGGGGAGATGAGCAGTTCTTC. Protein: CASSLLAAIWGDEQFF.

In regard to this clonotype: It may be a read error: a sequence one base away is much more abundant. This chain uses TRBV7-6 with TRBJ2-7, with 9 bases lining up with TRBD2. The CDR3 consists of 15 residues. Germline CDR1 reads SGHVS; CDR2 reads FNYEAQ. Trimming cost V 4 bases and J 7 bases; bases outside gene matches: 11. For the CDR3, the DNA is TGTGCCAGCAGCTCCAATAGCGGGGGATCGGGAGAGCAGTACTTC. Residues: CASSSNSGGSGEQYF.

The sample holds many counts of this clonotype. The V call is TRBV7-2, the J call TRBJ2-1; D uncertain. This CDR3 comprises 14 residues. CDR1 SGHTA and CDR2 FQGNSA come from the germline V gene. Trimming took off 2 bases at V and 8 bases at J, with 13 bases between the two ends. In DNA, the CDR3 is TGTGCCAGCAGCTTAATGAAGGGTGGACATGAGCAGTTCTTC. Its translation: CASSLMKGGHEQFF.

This clonotype was detected many times. The chain joins TRBV28 to TRBJ2-7; TRBD1 matches 11 bases. Unmatched junction bases numbered 8, after V lost 7 bases and J lost 3 bases. Germline-derived CDR1 and CDR2 are MDHEN and SYDVKM. CDR3 size: 15 residues. CDR3 sequence: CASNIPGTGGYEQYF. Here the CDR3 DNA reads TGTGCCAGCAATATACCAGGGACAGGGGGCTACGAGCAGTACTTC.

This clonotype was observed at least ten times. The chain employs TRBV28 and TRBJ1-2; D not certain. The germline V and J ends were trimmed by 5 bases and 7 bases, with 20 bases remaining between them. The CDR3 contains 15 residues. Germline CDR1 is MDHEN and CDR2 is SYDVKM. CDR3 protein: CASSNPGPNSGGYTF. The CDR3 nucleotides are TGTGCCAGCAGTAATCCGGGCCCCAATTCGGGTGGCTACACCTTC.